A selection of T cell receptor beta chains follows, all from one sample in a study of blood T cell repertoires in COVID-19. Profiling relied on immunoSEQ multiplex PCR, and the TCRdb table lists in-frame clones only, not all of them. This table has about 48,000 clones, around nine tenths appearing once. Input material: peripheral blood. The origin of the receptors is a man in his sixties or seventies with acute or convalescent COVID-19. Each CDR3 is given with its conserved first and last residue. Only some rows state a clone size, as once, few, many or a class for expanded clones.

cdr3_aa,v_call,j_call,clone_size
CASSREGLAGRITYQETQYF,TRBV3-1/TRBV3-2,TRBJ2-5,-
CASRQQGAGNEKLFF,TRBV28,TRBJ1-4,-
CASSTQQGGNSPLHF,TRBV19,TRBJ1-6,-
CASSISSGEANEKLFF,TRBV19,TRBJ1-4,-
CASSQGADRSNQPQHF,TRBV4-3,TRBJ1-5,-
CASSLGGGIQYF,TRBV7-6,TRBJ2-7,-
CASSVDGPDTQYF,TRBV9,TRBJ2-3,once
CASSSQGHGTEAFF,TRBV6-2/TRBV6-3,TRBJ1-1,-
CATRGGENTEAFF,TRBV18,TRBJ1-1,-
CASSLLGRYPPLHF,TRBV27,TRBJ1-6,-
CASSQRLATIEQFF,TRBV4-3,TRBJ2-1,-
CASPYLPGGYSPLHF,TRBV7-6,TRBJ1-6,-
CSASQTGGPYEQYF,TRBV20-1,TRBJ2-7,once
CASSMDRGGWNEQFF,TRBV19,TRBJ2-1,-
CASSSDRSLGEQYF,TRBV11-1,TRBJ2-7,-
CASSANSGSPYRGYTF,TRBV6-4,TRBJ1-2,-
CASSKRLERGKYNEQFF,TRBV21-1,TRBJ2-1,-
CATSGGALYEQYF,TRBV24-1,TRBJ2-7,once
CASSSGGSAGYWETQYF,TRBV9,TRBJ2-5,-
CASSLGQGGGEKLFF,TRBV7-2,TRBJ1-4,-
CASSLSTGGGAQYF,TRBV7-2,TRBJ2-5,-
CASSQVAGNTIYF,TRBV4-2,TRBJ1-3,-
CASSSHNRGNYGYTF,TRBV5-6,TRBJ1-2,-
CASSIGGGTTYEQYF,TRBV19,TRBJ2-7,-
CATSPEGRGGGKLFF,TRBV15,TRBJ1-4,few
CASSLGGRGNTIYF,TRBV5-5,TRBJ1-3,once
CASSVAPPGTSGGTTQYF,TRBV9,TRBJ2-5,-
CASSPSTVYEQYF,TRBV18,TRBJ2-7,-
CASSQGGGGGFGSQPQHF,TRBV3-1/TRBV3-2,TRBJ1-5,once
CASSRRGNTEAFF,TRBV27,TRBJ1-1,-
CASSSGPTNTGELFF,TRBV5-1,TRBJ2-2,-
CASSYRGASGEQYF,TRBV6-2/TRBV6-3,TRBJ2-7,-
CASGSRTGAYEQYF,TRBV12-5,TRBJ2-7,-
CASSYPGGYQETQYF,TRBV6-2/TRBV6-3,TRBJ2-5,-
CASSHRGSSNQPQHF,TRBV28,TRBJ1-5,-
CASSGPSGQGRDTQYF,TRBV19,TRBJ2-3,-
CASSSGAGNTIYF,TRBV6-9,TRBJ1-3,few
CASSVGGSYGYTF,TRBV9,TRBJ1-2,-
CASSQAFQGLAEKLFF,TRBV3-1/TRBV3-2,TRBJ1-4,-
CAISGVTSGNEQFF,TRBV10-3,TRBJ2-1,-
CASSLYAGSFMMAFF,TRBV27,TRBJ1-1,-
CASSGQGAYSGNTIYF,TRBV2,TRBJ1-3,once
CATPRDKGDNEQFF,TRBV5-4,TRBJ2-1,-
CASSSTQVDYGYTF,TRBV7-9,TRBJ1-2,-
CASSRTDIYEQYF,TRBV7-2,TRBJ2-7,-